A single T cell receptor beta chain is shown here with its context. The antigen it recognizes is unknown. The record has no base qualities; no much larger clone is one base away. This record belongs to a study of preoperative IRX-2 immunotherapy in early breast cancer (dated by TCRdb to the late 2010s). The treatment or condition label for this specimen denotes: preoperative locoregional IRX-2 cytokine immunotherapy. The samples were obtained from a phase Ib study that tested preoperative, locoregional IRX-2 cytokine immunotherapy designed to prime immune responses. The donors were early-stage breast cancer patients who were given IRX-2 prior to surgery. CDR1 and CDR2 were assigned from the germline V gene as SGHNT and YENEEA. V is pared back by 3 bases and J by 0 bases, with 9 bases lying between the germline termini. The CDR3 runs 15 amino acids, cysteine and phenylalanine included. The CDR3 DNA has 45 bases and is translated from base 1.

Library generation was performed with the immunoSEQ multiplex PCR assay. Entries here come from immuneACCESS through TCRdb and include only in-frame sequences with V and J called. Some clones fail to appear in such tables; in the studies checked, an unresolved V gene covers under half of the shortfall, and the cause of the remainder is unknown. The sample contains approximately 28,000 clones, 82% of them found a single time. About 3.3% of the sample is taken by the ten largest. The chain is encoded by TRBV11-3 joined to TRBJ1-3, with the D gene not clear enough to name. Sampling was conducted from a patient treated with IRX-2 immunotherapy. The clonotype was recovered from a human donor with breast cancer. CDR3 sequence: CASSLSLYSGNTIYF. The nucleotide sequence is TGTGCCAGCAGCTTGAGTCTGTACTCTGGAAACACCATATATTTT.